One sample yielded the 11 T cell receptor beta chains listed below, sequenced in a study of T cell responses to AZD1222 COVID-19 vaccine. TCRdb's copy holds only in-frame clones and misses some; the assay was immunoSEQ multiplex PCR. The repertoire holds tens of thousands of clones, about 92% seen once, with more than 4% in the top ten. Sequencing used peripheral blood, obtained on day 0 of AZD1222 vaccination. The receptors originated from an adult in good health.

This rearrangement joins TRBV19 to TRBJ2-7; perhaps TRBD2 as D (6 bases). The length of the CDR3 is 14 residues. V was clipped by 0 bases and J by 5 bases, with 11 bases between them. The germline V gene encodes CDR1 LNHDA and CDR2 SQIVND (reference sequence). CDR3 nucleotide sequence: TGTGCCAGTAGTATAGAAGGAGAGCGGGACGAGCAGTACTTC. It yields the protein CASSIEGERDEQYF.

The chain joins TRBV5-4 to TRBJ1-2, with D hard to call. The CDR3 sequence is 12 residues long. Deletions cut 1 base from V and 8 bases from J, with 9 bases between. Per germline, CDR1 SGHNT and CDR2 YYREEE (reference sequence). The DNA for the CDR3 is TGTGCCAGCAGCTTGAGGAGGTGGGGCTACACCTTC. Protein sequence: CASSLRRWGYTF.

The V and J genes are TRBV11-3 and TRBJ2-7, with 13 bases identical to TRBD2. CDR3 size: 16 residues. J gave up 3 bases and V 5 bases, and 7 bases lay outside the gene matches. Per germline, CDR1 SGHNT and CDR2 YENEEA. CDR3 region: CASSKAGTSGDYEQYF. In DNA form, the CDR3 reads TGTGCCAGCAGCAAAGCCGGGACTAGCGGGGACTACGAGCAGTACTTC.

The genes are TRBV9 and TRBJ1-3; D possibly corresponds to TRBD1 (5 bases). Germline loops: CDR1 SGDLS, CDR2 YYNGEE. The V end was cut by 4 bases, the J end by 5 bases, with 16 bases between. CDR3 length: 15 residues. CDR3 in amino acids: CASSPPPGGRNTIYF. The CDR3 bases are TGTGCCAGCAGCCCACCCCCCGGGGGGAGAAACACCATATATTTT.

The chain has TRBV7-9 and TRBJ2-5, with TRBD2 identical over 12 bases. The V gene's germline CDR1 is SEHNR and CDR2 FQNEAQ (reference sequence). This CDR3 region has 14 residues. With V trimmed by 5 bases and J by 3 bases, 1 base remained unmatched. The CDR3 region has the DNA TGTGCCAGCAGCCCTAGCGGGGGGGAAGAGACCCAGTACTTC. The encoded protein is CASSPSGGEETQYF.

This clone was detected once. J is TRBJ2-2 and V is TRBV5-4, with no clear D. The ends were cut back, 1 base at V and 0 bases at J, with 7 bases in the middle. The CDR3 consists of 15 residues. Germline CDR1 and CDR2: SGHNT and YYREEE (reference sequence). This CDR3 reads CASSLPSANTGELFF. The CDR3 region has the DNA TGTGCCAGCAGCTTGCCATCGGCGAACACCGGGGAGCTGTTTTTT.

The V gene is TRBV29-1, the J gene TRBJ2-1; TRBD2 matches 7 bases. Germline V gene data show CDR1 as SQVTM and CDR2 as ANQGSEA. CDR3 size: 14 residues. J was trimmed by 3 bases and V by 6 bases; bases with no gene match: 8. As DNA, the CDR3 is TGCAGCGTGGCATCTAGCGGAGTCTACAATGAGCAGTTCTTC. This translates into CSVASSGVYNEQFF.

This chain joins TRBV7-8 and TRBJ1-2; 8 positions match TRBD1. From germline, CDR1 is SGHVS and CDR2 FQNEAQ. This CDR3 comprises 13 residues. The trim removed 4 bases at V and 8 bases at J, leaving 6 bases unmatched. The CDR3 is CASSSDRGEGYTF. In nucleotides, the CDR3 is TGTGCCAGCAGCTCCGACAGGGGTGAGGGCTACACCTTC.

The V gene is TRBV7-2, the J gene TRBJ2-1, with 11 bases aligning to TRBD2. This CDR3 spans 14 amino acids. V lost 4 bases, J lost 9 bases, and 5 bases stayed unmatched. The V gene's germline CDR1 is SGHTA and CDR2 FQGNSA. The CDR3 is CASSSTSGSSEQFF. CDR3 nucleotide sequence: TGTGCCAGCAGCTCCACTAGCGGGAGCTCTGAGCAGTTCTTC.

DNA for the CDR3: TGTGCCAGCAGTCAAAACATTGACTATGGCTACACCTTC. Translated: CASSQNIDYGYTF. This chain joins TRBV27 and TRBJ1-2, with unresolved D. Trimming removed 5 bases from V and 3 bases from J, with 10 bases in between. This CDR3 contains 13 residues. Germline CDR1 and CDR2: MNHEY and SMNVEV (reference sequence).

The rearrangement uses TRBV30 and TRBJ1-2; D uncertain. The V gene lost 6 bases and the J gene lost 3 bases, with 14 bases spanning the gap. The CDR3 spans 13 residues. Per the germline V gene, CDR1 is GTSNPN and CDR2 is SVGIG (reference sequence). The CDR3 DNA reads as TGTGCCTGCCTTCTTGGCGAGTACTATGGCTACACCTTC. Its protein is CACLLGEYYGYTF.